This TCR beta chain was sequenced for a study of shared clonotypes between healthy human individuals. CDR3 length: 14 amino acids. CDR1 is SNHLY, CDR2 FYNNEI, per germline. V was pared by 7 bases and J by 0 bases, with 12 bases between. Assay: immunoSEQ multiplex PCR; the TCRdb copy retains only in-frame clones and omits some. Of some 650,000 clones detected, approximately 97% appear once; the ten largest clones hold around 0.06%. The chain uses TRBV2 and TRBJ1-1, with D possibly TRBD1 on 6 matching bases. Sequenced material: naive CD4+ T cells sorted from blood. This sample's subset: CD45RA+ positively selected. The TCR originated in a woman aged 25 to 39 in good health. In DNA form, the CDR3 reads TGTGCCAGCAACCCGGACAGAGTGAACACTGAAGCTTTCTTT. This translates into CASNPDRVNTEAFF. The whole variable domain, remainder taken from reference TRBV2 and TRBJ1-1, is EPEVTQTPSHQVTQMGQEVILRCVPISNHLYFYWYRQILGQKVEFLVSFYNNEISEKSEIFDDQFSVERPDGSNFTLKIRSTKLEDSAMYFCASNPDRVNTEAFFGQGTRLTVV.